Sequencing of this TCR beta chain was carried out in a study of response to subunit inactivated influenza vaccine. This CDR3 region has 15 residues. Looked up from germline, CDR1 is LNHDA and CDR2 is SQIVND (reference sequence). V shed 6 bases, J shed 7 bases, and the junction held 8 bases outside the gene matches. For this clonotype: Its antigen is unidentified.

Via MiXCR, TCRdb re-called the RT-PCR reads, giving one row per CDR3 protein. Of 650,000 or so distinct CDR3 sequences in the sample, around 13% were seen once. General observations from the study: T cells newly recruited by each seasonal influenza vaccination are few, the authors suggested.

The sequence derives from a man aged 50-60 years who received an inactivated influenza vaccine. The chain joins TRBV19 to TRBJ1-6, with TRBD1 identical over 8 bases. Sequencing used PBMCs from blood, obtained around 14 days before vaccination. For the CDR3, the DNA is TGTGCCAGTAGCCCAGGGGACAGGACCAATTCACCCCTCCACTTT. Protein: CASSPGDRTNSPLHF.